The entry below gives a single TCR beta chain sequence along with its context. The antigen remains unidentified. The data originate from a study of chemoradiotherapy in HPV16-positive cancers. Study-wide context: Candidate HPV-specific clones and shared TCR motifs came from a couple of HPV16-positive patients.

General observations from the study: Only two HPV16-positive patients supplied the functional HPV-specificity definition. Candidate HPV-specific clones and E7-related TCR motifs grew in tumor during treatment. In HPV16-positive patients, HPV-responsive T-cell expansion tracked better recurrence-free survival.

Profiling relied on immunoSEQ multiplex PCR, and the TCRdb table lists in-frame clones only, not all of them. This sample has approximately 9,500 clones, with approximately 80% found just once. Trimming left V 4 bases short and J 4 bases short, with 14 bases between. In germline, CDR1 is SGHDT, CDR2 YYEEEE. This CDR3 has 15 residues. The TCR sequence derives from a human donor with HPV-associated anogenital cancer. The sequencing here drew on tumor tissue, taken from a patient who underwent chemoradiotherapy. The rearrangement uses TRBV5-6 and TRBJ1-4; weak D call: TRBD1 (6 bases). CDR3 protein: CASSLRGGFNEKLFF. CDR3 coding DNA: TGTGCCAGCAGCCTACGAGGGGGGTTTAATGAAAAACTGTTTTTT.